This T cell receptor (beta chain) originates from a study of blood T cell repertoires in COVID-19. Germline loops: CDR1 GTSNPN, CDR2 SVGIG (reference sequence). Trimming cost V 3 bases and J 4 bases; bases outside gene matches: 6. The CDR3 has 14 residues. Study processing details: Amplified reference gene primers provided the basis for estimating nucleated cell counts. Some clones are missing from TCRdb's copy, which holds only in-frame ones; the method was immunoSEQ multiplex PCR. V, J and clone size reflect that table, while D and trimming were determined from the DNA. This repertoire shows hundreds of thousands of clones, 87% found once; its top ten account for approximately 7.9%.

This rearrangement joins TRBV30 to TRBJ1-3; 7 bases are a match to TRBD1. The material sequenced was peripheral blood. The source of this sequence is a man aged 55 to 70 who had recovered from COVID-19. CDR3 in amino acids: CAWRDRRRGNTIYF. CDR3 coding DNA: TGTGCCTGGAGGGACAGGAGGCGGGGAAACACCATATATTTT.